This paragraph reports one TCR beta chain. Its antigen is undetermined. The data were taken from a study of T cell responses to AZD1222 COVID-19 vaccine. On the study more broadly: Analyses pooled second doses at about 4 or about 12 weeks.

The data were produced by immunoSEQ multiplex PCR, yet TCRdb's version contains in-frame clones alone and is incomplete. The sample shows tens of thousands of clones, 75% to 90% of them seen only once. V was clipped by 4 bases and J by 4 bases; unmatched bases: 11. CDR1 is SGHRS, CDR2 YFSETQ, per germline. The CDR3 loop spans 16 amino acids. Notes on the study in general: At 160-218 and 743-854, vaccine-associated CD4 TCRs were dominant, and they spanned spike. Reports say nearly half of spike-specific TCRs go after unmutated variant regions.

The source was peripheral blood, collected on day 0 of AZD1222 vaccination. The chain joins TRBV5-1 to TRBJ2-5, with 9 bases identical to TRBD1. The clonotype originates from an adult in good health. CDR3 bases: TGCGCCAGCAGCGATGCCTACAGGGGGCGAGGAGAGACCCAGTACTTC. Protein sequence: CASSDAYRGRGETQYF.